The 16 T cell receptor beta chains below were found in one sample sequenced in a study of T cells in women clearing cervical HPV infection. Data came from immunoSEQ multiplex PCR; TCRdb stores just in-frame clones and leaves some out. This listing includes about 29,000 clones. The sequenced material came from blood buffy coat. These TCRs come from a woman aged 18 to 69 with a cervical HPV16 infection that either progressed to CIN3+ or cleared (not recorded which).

The part of the CDR3 DNA that was read is TGTGCCAGTAGTCCACTGGGGGCCCTGAACACTGAA. The encoded protein is CASSPLGALNTE. In full, the CDR3 reads CASSPLGALNTEAFF. The V gene is TRBV19, the J gene TRBJ1-1; D might be TRBD1 (6 bases). The sequenced fragment ends 3 residues before the CDR3 boundary, so the rest is inferred from the germline J gene. Trimming pared 5 bases from V and 0 bases from J, leaving 13 bases between. Germline V CDR1 and CDR2: LNHDA, SQIVND (reference sequence). This CDR3 contains 15 residues.

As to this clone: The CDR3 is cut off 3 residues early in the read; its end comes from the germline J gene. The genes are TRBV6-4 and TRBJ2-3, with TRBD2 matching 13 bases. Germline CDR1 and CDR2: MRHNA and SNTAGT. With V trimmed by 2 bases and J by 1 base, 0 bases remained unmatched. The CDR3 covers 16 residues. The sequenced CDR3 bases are TGTGCCAGCAGTGACACTAGCGGGGGGGGCACAGATACG. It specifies CASSDTSGGGTDT. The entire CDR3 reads CASSDTSGGGTDTQYF.

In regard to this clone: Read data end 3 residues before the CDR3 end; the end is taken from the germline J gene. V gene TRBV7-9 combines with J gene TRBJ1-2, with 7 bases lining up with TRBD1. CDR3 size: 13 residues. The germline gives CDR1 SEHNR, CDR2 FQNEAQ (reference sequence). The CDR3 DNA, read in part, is TGTGCCAGCAGCCGACCGACAGGGAACGAC. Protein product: CASSRPTGND. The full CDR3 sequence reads CASSRPTGNDYTF. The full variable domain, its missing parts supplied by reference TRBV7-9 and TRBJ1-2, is DTGVSQNPRHKITKRGQNVTFRCDPISEHNRLYWYRQTLGQGPEFLTYFQNEAQLEKSRLLSDRFSAERPKGSFSTLEIQRTEQGDSAMYLCASSRPTGNDYTFGSGTRLTVV.

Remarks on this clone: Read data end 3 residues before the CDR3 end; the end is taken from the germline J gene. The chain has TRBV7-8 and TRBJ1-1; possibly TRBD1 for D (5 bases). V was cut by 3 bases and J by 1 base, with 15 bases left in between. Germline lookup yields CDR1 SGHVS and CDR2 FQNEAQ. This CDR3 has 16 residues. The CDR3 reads CASSFRQGRENTEAFF. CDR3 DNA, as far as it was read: TGTGCCAGCAGCTTTAGGCAGGGTAGGGAGAACACTGAA.

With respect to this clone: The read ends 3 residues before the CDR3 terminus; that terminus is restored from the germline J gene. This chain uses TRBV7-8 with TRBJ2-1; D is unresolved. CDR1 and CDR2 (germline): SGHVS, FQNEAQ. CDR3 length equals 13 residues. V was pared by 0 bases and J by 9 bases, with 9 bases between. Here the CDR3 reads CASSLAAHGEQFF. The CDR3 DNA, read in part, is TGTGCCAGCAGCTTAGCGGCACATGGTGAG. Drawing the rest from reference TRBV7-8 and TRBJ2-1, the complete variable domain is GAGVSQSPRYKVAKRGQDVALRCDPISGHVSLFWYQQALGQGPEFLTYFQNEAQLDKSGLPSDRFFAERPEGSVSTLKIQRTQQEDSAVYLCASSLAAHGEQFFGPGTRLTVL.

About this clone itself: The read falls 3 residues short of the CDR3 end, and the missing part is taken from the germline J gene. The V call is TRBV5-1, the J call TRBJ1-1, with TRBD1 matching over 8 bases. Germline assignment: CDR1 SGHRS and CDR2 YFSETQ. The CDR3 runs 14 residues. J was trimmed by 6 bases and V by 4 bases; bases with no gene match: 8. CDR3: CASSGGQGSAEAFF. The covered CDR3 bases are TGCGCCAGCAGCGGAGGACAGGGATCGGCTGAA.

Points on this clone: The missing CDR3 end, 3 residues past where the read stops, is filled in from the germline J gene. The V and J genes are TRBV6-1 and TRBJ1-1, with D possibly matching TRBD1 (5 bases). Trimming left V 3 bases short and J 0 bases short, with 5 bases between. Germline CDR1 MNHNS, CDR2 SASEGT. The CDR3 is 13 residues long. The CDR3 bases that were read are TGTGCCAGCAGTGACAGGGTGAACACTGAA. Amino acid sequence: CASSDRVNTE. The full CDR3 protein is CASSDRVNTEAFF.

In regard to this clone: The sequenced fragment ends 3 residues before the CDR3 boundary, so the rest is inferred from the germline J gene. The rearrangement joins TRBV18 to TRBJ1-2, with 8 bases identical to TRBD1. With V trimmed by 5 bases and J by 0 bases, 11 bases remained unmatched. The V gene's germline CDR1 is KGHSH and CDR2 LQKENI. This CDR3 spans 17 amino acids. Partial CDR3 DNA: TGTGCCAGCTCAGGACAGGGAAGCATCATCGCTAACTATGGC. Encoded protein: CASSGQGSIIANYG. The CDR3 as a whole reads CASSGQGSIIANYGYTF. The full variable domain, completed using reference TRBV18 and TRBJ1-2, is NAGVMQNPRHLVRRRGQEARLRCSPMKGHSHVYWYRQLPEEGLKFMVYLQKENIIDESGMPKERFSAEFPKEGPSILRIQQVVRGDSAAYFCASSGQGSIIANYGYTFGSGTRLTVV.

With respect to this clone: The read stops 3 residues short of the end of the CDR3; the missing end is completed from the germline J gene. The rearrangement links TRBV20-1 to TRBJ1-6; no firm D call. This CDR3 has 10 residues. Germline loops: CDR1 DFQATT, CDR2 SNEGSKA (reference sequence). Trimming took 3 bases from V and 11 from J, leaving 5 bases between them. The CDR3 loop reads CSASSPPLHF. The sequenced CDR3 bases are TGCAGTGCTAGCAGTCCACCC.

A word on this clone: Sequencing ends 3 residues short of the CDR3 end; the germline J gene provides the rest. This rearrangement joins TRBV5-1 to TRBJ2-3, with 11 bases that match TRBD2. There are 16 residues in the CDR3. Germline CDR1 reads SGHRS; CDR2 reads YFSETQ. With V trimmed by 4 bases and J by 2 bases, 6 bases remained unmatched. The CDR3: CASSTSSGGITDTQYF. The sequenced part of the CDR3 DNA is TGCGCCAGCAGCACTTCTAGCGGGGGGATCACAGATACG. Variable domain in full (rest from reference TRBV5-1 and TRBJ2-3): KAGVTQTPRYLIKTRGQQVTLSCSPISGHRSVSWYQQTPGQGLQFLFEYFSETQRNKGNFPGRFSGRQFSNSRSEMNVSTLELGDSALYLCASSTSSGGITDTQYFGPGTRLTVL.

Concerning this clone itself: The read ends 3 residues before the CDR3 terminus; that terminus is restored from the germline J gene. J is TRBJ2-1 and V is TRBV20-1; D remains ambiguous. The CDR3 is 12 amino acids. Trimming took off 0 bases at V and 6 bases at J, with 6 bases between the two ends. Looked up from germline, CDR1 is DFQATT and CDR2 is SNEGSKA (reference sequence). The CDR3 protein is CSARDLGNEQFF. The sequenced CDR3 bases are TGCAGTGCTAGAGATCTCGGCAATGAG.

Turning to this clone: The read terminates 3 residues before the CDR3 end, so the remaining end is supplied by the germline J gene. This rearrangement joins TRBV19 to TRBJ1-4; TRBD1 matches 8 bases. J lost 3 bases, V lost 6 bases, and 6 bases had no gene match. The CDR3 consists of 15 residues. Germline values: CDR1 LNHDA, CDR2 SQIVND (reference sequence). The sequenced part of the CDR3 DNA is TGTGCCAGTAGACGACAGGGGCGGGCTAATGAAAAA. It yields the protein CASRRQGRANEK. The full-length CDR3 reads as CASRRQGRANEKLFF. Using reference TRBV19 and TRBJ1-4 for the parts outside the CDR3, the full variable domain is DGGITQSPKYLFRKEGQNVTLSCEQNLNHDAMYWYRQDPGQGLRLIYYSQIVNDFQKGDIAEGYSVSREKKESFPLTVTSAQKNPTAFYLCASRRQGRANEKLFFGSGTQLSVL.

Incomplete CDR3 DNA: TGCAGTGCTAGTTTCCTCAGCTCTGGGGCCAACGTC. Its protein is CSASFLSSGANV. The entire CDR3 is CSASFLSSGANVLTF. The genes are TRBV20-1 and TRBJ2-6, with D uncertain. The CDR3 extends 3 residues past the end of the read, so its final part is completed from the germline J gene. V dropped 3 bases and J dropped 0 bases, with 9 bases sitting between them. CDR1 DFQATT and CDR2 SNEGSKA come from the germline V gene (reference sequence). CDR3 length: 15 amino acids.

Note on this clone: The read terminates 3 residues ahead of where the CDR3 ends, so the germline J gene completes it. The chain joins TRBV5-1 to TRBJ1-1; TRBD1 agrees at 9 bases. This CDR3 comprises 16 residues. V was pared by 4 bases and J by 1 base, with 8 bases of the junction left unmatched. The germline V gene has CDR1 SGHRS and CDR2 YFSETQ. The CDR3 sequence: CASSPTGGLSNTEAFF. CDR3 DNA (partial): TGCGCCAGCAGCCCAACAGGGGGCCTCTCGAACACTGAA.

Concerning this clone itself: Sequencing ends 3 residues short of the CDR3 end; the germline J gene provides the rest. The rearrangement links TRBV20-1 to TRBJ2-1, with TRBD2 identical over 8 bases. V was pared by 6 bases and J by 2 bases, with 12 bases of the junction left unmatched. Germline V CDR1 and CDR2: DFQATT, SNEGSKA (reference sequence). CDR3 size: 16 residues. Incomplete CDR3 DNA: TGCAGTGCGCCCCCCCTTACTAGCGGTCCCTACAATGAG. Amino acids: CSAPPLTSGPYNE. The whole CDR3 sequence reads CSAPPLTSGPYNEQFF.

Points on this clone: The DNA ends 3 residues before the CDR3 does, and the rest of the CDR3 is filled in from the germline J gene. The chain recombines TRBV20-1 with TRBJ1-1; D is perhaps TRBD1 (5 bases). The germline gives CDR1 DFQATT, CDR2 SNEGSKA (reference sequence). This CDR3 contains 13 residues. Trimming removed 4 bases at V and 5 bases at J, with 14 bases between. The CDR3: CSATRQPRTEAFF. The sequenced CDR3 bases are TGCAGTGCTACAAGACAGCCTCGAACTGAA.